The T cell receptor beta chain under discussion was sequenced for a study of shared clonotypes between healthy human individuals. With 1 base removed from V and 5 bases from J, the gap between germline ends came to 15 bases. The germline V gene encodes CDR1 MGHRA and CDR2 YSYEKL. The CDR3 spans 15 residues. Naive CD8 cells lacked CD45RO, underwent positive selection for CCR7 and left out terminally differentiated effector memory CD45RA+ cells. The repertoire was sequenced with immunoSEQ multiplex PCR; TCRdb's copy has only in-frame clones and lacks some. The sample gives about 1,800,000 clones, just under 95% of which show up once; 1% to 1.5% is in the top ten.

The chain recombines TRBV4-1 with TRBJ2-7; perhaps TRBD2 as D (5 bases). The sequencing input was naive CD8+ T cells sorted from blood. The clonotype originates from a man younger than 35 in good health. CDR3 amino acids: CASSQGLRVADEQYF. The CDR3 nucleotides read TGCGCCAGCAGCCAAGGTCTGAGGGTGGCCGACGAGCAGTACTTC.